The TCR beta chain described here comes from a study of siplizumab effects on memory and regulatory T cells. Study-wide findings and caveats: In siplizumab cultures, the suppressive function of proliferating Tregs remained unconfirmed. For mappable alloreactive CD4+ clones, the mean Treg-derived fraction was around 69% with siplizumab and under 35% in controls.

To note about this clone: Antigen specificity is unknown.

Repertoires were generated with immunoSEQ multiplex PCR, while TCRdb's copy carries only in-frame clones and drops some. This sample carries roughly 92,000 clones, 85% to 95% of them seen once, and the ten largest clones take roughly 1.3%. Germline loops: CDR1 MDHEN, CDR2 SYDVKM. Trimming pared 1 base from V and 4 bases from J, leaving 13 bases between. This CDR3 is built from 15 residues. The receptor was derived from a human donor in good health. The specimen sequenced was non-Treg CD4+ T cells sorted from blood. This chain uses TRBV28 with TRBJ2-5; tentatively, D is TRBD2 (6 bases). The CDR3 DNA reads TGTGCCAGCAGTTTATCGATCGGCGGGACAGAGACCCAGTACTTC. It translates to CASSLSIGGTETQYF.